These 26 T cell receptor beta chains came from one sample sequenced in a study of STAT5B mutations in CD4+ large granular lymphocyte leukemia. The assay was immunoSEQ multiplex PCR, and TCRdb's table has in-frame clones only and misses some. The sample has 20,000 or so clones, around 78% seen once; the top ten hold over 0.4%. Material: CD4+ T cells from blood buffy coats. The receptors were sampled from a human donor in good health.

The genes are TRBV5-8 and TRBJ2-7; D is perhaps TRBD2 (6 bases). V lost 4 bases to trimming and J lost 3 bases, with 14 bases between them. The CDR3 runs 14 residues. Germline V lookup: CDR1 SGHTS, CDR2 YDEGEE. CDR3 protein: CASSLRGDDYEQYF. The CDR3 region has the DNA TGTGCCAGCAGCCTCCGCGGGGACGACTACGAGCAGTACTTC.

The rearrangement uses TRBV2 and TRBJ1-5, with TRBD1 matching over 8 bases. This CDR3 region has 14 residues. Germline V CDR1 and CDR2: SNHLY, FYNNEI. The ends lost 6 bases at V and 7 bases at J; junction bases unmatched: 8. CDR3 sequence (DNA): TGTGCCAGCAGCCTTACAGGGGGAAGGCAGCCCCAGCATTTT. It yields the protein CASSLTGGRQPQHF.

The chain joins TRBV28 to TRBJ2-2, with D possibly called TRBD1 or TRBD2 (5 bases each). Germline assignment: CDR1 MDHEN and CDR2 SYDVKM. V dropped 7 bases and J dropped 4 bases, with 10 bases sitting between them. The CDR3 length is 13 residues. The CDR3 DNA sequence: TGTGCCAGCACGGGGCTACTCACCGGGGAGCTGTTTTTT. Amino acid sequence: CASTGLLTGELFF.

The J gene is TRBJ2-2, the V gene TRBV9, with 8 nucleotides matching TRBD2. This CDR3 contains 16 residues. Germline values: CDR1 SGDLS, CDR2 YYNGEE. V was clipped by 3 bases and J by 3 bases; unmatched bases: 7. This CDR3 reads CASSASGGAYTGELFF. CDR3 nucleotide sequence: TGTGCCAGCAGCGCCTCCGGGGGGGCCTACACCGGGGAGCTGTTTTTT.

The V and J genes are TRBV29-1 and TRBJ2-5; D is possibly TRBD2 (6 bases). V was pared by 1 base and J by 4 bases, with 10 bases between. CDR3 length: 13 residues. Germline CDR1 SQVTM, CDR2 ANQGSEA. This chain's CDR3 is CSVEGGVGETQYF. In DNA, the CDR3 is TGCAGCGTTGAAGGGGGGGTCGGAGAGACCCAGTACTTC.

This sequence joins TRBV6-5 and TRBJ2-7, with D perhaps TRBD1 (5 bases). Germline values: CDR1 MNHEY, CDR2 SVGAGI. This CDR3 has 12 amino acids. The germline V and J ends were trimmed by 6 bases and 4 bases, with 10 bases remaining between them. This CDR3 reads CASREQGYEQYF. The CDR3 nucleotides are TGTGCCAGCAGGGAGCAGGGTTACGAGCAGTACTTC.

The genes are TRBV28 and TRBJ2-3; D ambiguous. Trimming stripped 6 bases from V and 1 base from J, with 2 bases between. The germline gives CDR1 MDHEN, CDR2 SYDVKM. This CDR3 contains 11 residues. CDR3 coding DNA: TGTGCCAGCAGGGGCACAGATACGCAGTATTTT. Protein: CASRGTDTQYF. Filled out from reference TRBV28 and TRBJ2-3, the complete variable domain reads DVKVTQSSRYLVKRTGEKVFLECVQDMDHENMFWYRQDPGLGLRLIYFSYDVKMKEKGDIPEGYSVSREKKERFSLILESASTNQTSMYLCASRGTDTQYFGPGTRLTVL.

V and J are TRBV6-5 and TRBJ2-7; D may be TRBD2 (6 bases). V gave up 7 bases and J gave up 7 bases, with 14 bases separating them. The CDR3 totals 12 residues. From germline, CDR1 is MNHEY and CDR2 SVGAGI. CDR3 region: CASKEGRGEQYF. The CDR3 nucleotides are TGTGCCAGCAAGGAGGGGCGGGGTGAGCAGTACTTC.

This clone was counted a few times. The chain employs TRBV6-1 and TRBJ2-7; D might be TRBD1 (6 bases). Germline values: CDR1 MNHNS, CDR2 SASEGT. Trimming removed 8 bases at V and 2 bases at J, with 10 bases between. This CDR3 has 12 residues. The CDR3 loop reads CASWTAPYEQYF. CDR3 sequence (DNA): TGTGCCAGCTGGACAGCCCCCTACGAGCAGTACTTC.

V usage is TRBV29-1 and J usage is TRBJ2-3, with 8 bases matching TRBD2. The CDR3 has 12 amino acids. Per germline, CDR1 SQVTM and CDR2 ANQGSEA. Trimming cost V 7 bases and J 5 bases; bases outside gene matches: 5. CDR3 amino acids: CSAGGPVDTQYF. Written as DNA, the CDR3 is TGCAGCGCGGGAGGGCCGGTAGATACGCAGTATTTT.

This rearrangement joins TRBV9 to TRBJ2-2; possible D gene TRBD1, 6 bases. CDR3 length equals 16 residues. Germline V gives CDR1 SGDLS, CDR2 YYNGEE. Between the trimmed V and J ends, which lost 1 base and 6 bases, there was a span of 16 bases. The chain's CDR3 is CASSVSMDRFSGELFF. The CDR3 DNA reads as TGTGCCAGCAGCGTATCAATGGACAGATTTTCCGGGGAGCTGTTTTTT.

The rearrangement links TRBV2 to TRBJ1-1, with 10 bases lining up with TRBD1. Germline V gene sequence: CDR1 SNHLY, CDR2 FYNNEI. V shed 9 bases, J shed 3 bases, and the junction held 7 bases outside the gene matches. The CDR3 is made up of 14 amino acids. The DNA of the CDR3 is TGTGCCAGAGGGGGGACAGGGGTTGACACTGAAGCTTTCTTT. This sequence encodes CARGGTGVDTEAFF.

The rearrangement uses TRBV6-5 and TRBJ2-3; possibly TRBD2 for D (6 bases). Trimming shortened V by 4 bases and J by 5 bases, and 16 bases separated the two germline ends. Germline-derived CDR1 and CDR2 are MNHEY and SVGAGI. The CDR3 runs 15 residues. The CDR3 DNA reads as TGTGCCAGCAGTTCCACACTAGACGGGGGAGATACGCAGTATTTT. Translated, it gives CASSSTLDGGDTQYF.

V usage is TRBV7-2 and J usage is TRBJ1-2; D may be TRBD1 (6 bases). CDR1 is SGHTA, CDR2 FQGNSA, per germline. V lost 5 bases and J lost 1, with 20 bases in between. This CDR3 spans 17 amino acids. The CDR3 region is CASSGRGGDADNYGYTF. In DNA form, the CDR3 reads TGTGCCAGCAGCGGAAGGGGGGGCGACGCCGATAACTATGGCTACACCTTC.

V usage is TRBV5-5 and J usage is TRBJ2-7; D gene uncertain. V was trimmed by 4 bases and J by 7 bases, leaving 12 bases between them. The CDR3 loop spans 12 amino acids. Germline CDR1 SGHKS, CDR2 YYEKEE (reference sequence). CDR3 sequence reads: CASSRLSREQYF. For the CDR3, the DNA is TGTGCCAGCAGCCGGCTATCGAGGGAGCAGTACTTC.

This clone turned up a few times. The chain has TRBV4-1 and TRBJ1-3; 7 bases are a match to TRBD1. Trimming cost V 2 bases and J 4 bases; bases outside gene matches: 2. CDR3 length equals 14 residues. CDR1 is MGHRA, CDR2 YSYEKL, per germline. This chain's CDR3 is CASSQTGVGNTIYF. In DNA, the CDR3 is TGCGCCAGCAGCCAAACAGGGGTAGGAAACACCATATATTTT.

This clone was counted a single time. The gene calls are TRBV28 and TRBJ2-7; 8 nucleotides line up with TRBD2. V was clipped by 7 bases and J by 0 bases; unmatched bases: 23. The germline V gene encodes CDR1 MDHEN and CDR2 SYDVKM. The CDR3 is 20 residues long. For the CDR3, the DNA is TGTGCCAGCACCCCAACAGAGGGCGGGGGGCCAACGAGGGGCTCCTACGAGCAGTACTTC. Translated, it gives CASTPTEGGGPTRGSYEQYF.

The gene calls are TRBV7-2 and TRBJ2-1; 12 nucleotides align to TRBD2. The length of the CDR3 is 15 residues. J gave up 7 bases and V 2 bases, and 3 bases lay outside the gene matches. The V gene's germline CDR1 is SGHTA and CDR2 FQGNSA. In DNA form, the CDR3 reads TGTGCCAGCAGCTTACCGACTAGCGGGAGAAATGAGCAGTTCTTC. Its protein product is CASSLPTSGRNEQFF.

The chain links TRBV30 to TRBJ2-3; TRBD1 matches at 11 bases. V trimming: 4 bases; J trimming: 4 bases; junction bases outside the gene matches: 10. This CDR3 is 16 amino acids long. The V gene's germline CDR1 is GTSNPN and CDR2 SVGIG (reference sequence). The CDR3 nucleotides read TGTGCCTGGACTAGGGGACAGGGGGAGAGGGCAGATACGCAGTATTTT. It is translated as CAWTRGQGERADTQYF.

The genes are TRBV14 and TRBJ2-1; 7 bases agree with TRBD2. This CDR3 has 16 amino acids. With V trimmed by 5 bases and J by 7 bases, 14 bases remained unmatched. Germline V gene sequence: CDR1 SGHDN, CDR2 FVKESK. CDR3 protein: CASSWTPGSGANEQFF. The DNA for the CDR3 is TGTGCCAGCAGCTGGACCCCCGGGAGCGGGGCTAATGAGCAGTTCTTC.

This clone was seen only a few times. The V gene is TRBV19, the J gene TRBJ2-6; D uncertain. V shed 6 bases and J shed 1 base, with 10 bases lying between them. The CDR3 length is 15 residues. CDR1 is LNHDA, CDR2 SQIVND, per germline (reference sequence). The CDR3 here is CASRIQSSGANVLTF. The CDR3 DNA is TGTGCCAGTAGGATACAGTCTTCTGGGGCCAACGTCCTGACTTTC. Full variable domain (outside the CDR3, taken from reference TRBV19 and TRBJ2-6): DGGITQSPKYLFRKEGQNVTLSCEQNLNHDAMYWYRQDPGQGLRLIYYSQIVNDFQKGDIAEGYSVSREKKESFPLTVTSAQKNPTAFYLCASRIQSSGANVLTFGAGSRLTVL.

J is TRBJ1-2 and V is TRBV28, with D hard to call. There are 14 residues in the CDR3. V was cut by 2 bases and J by 0 bases, with 7 bases left in between. Germline CDR1 MDHEN, CDR2 SYDVKM. The CDR3 bases are TGTGCCAGCAGTTTAGGACTTACTAACTATGGCTACACCTTC. Translation gives CASSLGLTNYGYTF.

This clone has just a few counts. The chain couples TRBV2 to TRBJ2-7; D may be TRBD1 (6 bases). Germline V CDR1 and CDR2: SNHLY, FYNNEI. The CDR3 totals 13 residues. The V end lost 8 bases, the J end lost 4 bases, and 15 bases lay between the germline ends. The DNA for the CDR3 is TGTGCCAGCGGGGCACAGGGTCCTTACGAGCAGTACTTC. It encodes CASGAQGPYEQYF.

The CDR3 region has the DNA TGTGCCAGCAGCCCAAGGCCGGGGAGGACTGAAGCTTTCTTT. It yields the protein CASSPRPGRTEAFF. This chain joins TRBV7-3 and TRBJ1-1; D ambiguous. Germline V lookup: CDR1 SGHTA, CDR2 FQGTGA. The V end was cut by 5 bases, the J end by 5 bases, with 15 bases between. CDR3 length equals 14 residues.

This chain links TRBV28 with TRBJ1-1; D gene ambiguous. Germline CDR1 is MDHEN and CDR2 is SYDVKM. There are 14 residues in the CDR3. With 5 bases removed from V and 1 base from J, the gap between germline ends came to 11 bases. Here the CDR3 DNA reads TGTGCCAGCAGTGCACTTCGGAGGAACACTGAAGCTTTCTTT. It is translated as CASSALRRNTEAFF.

This sequence joins TRBV5-4 and TRBJ2-1; 11 nucleotides line up with TRBD2. This CDR3 has 18 amino acids. With V trimmed by 0 bases and J by 5 bases, 10 bases remained unmatched. Germline V gives CDR1 SGHNT, CDR2 YYREEE (reference sequence). The CDR3 DNA sequence: TGTGCCAGCAGCTTGGGCCAGGGGGGGACTAGCGGACACAATGAGCAGTTCTTC. It encodes CASSLGQGGTSGHNEQFF.